The source of this T cell receptor (beta chain) is a study of beta chain features in type 1 diabetes. Study observations and caveats: Comparison showed that naive, central memory and Treg TCRB repertoires appeared more similar among patients than among healthy donors. All four CD4+ subsets from Type 1 diabetes patients carried moderately but significantly shorter TCRB CDR3s.

A few counts support this clone. Its antigen is currently unknown. Expressed TCRB transcripts were sequenced, since all the RNA that had been isolated was reverse transcribed. Here immunoSEQ multiplex PCR was the method, and the copy in TCRdb shows in-frame clones only, minus some. The sample has 330,000 or so clones; around 20% are singletons. V lost 8 bases, J lost 2 bases, and 11 bases lay in between. The CDR3 contains 13 residues. Germline V lookup: CDR1 MNHEY, CDR2 SVGAGI. The clonotype originates from a woman aged 18-30 years in good health. V gene TRBV6-5 combines with J gene TRBJ2-3; TRBD1 is a possible D gene (5 bases). Sequencing input: naive CD4+ T cells from blood. The CDR3 DNA sequence: TGTGCCAGCCGCAAGGGGATCACAGATACGCAGTATTTT. Protein: CASRKGITDTQYF.